This T cell receptor beta chain originates from a study of early T cells in non-severe SARS-CoV-2 infection. Study summary: Unsorted whole-blood RNA was sequenced in bulk, leaving chains unpaired.

CDR3 size: 15 residues. V gave up 6 bases and J gave up 7 bases, with 21 bases separating them. On this clonotype: The antigen is undetermined.

The study, taken as a whole, reports: Private and CD4 specificities were missed by VDJdb matching, skewed to anti-spike CD8.

Individual cDNA molecules carried attached unique molecular identifiers. TCRdb re-derived calls from the 5' RACE reads in MiXCR, one entry per CDR3 protein. The sample holds 100,000 to 150,000 distinct CDR3 sequences, under 15% seen once. The sequenced material came from whole blood. The rearrangement joins TRBV12-3 or TRBV12-4 to TRBJ1-1; D ambiguous. The clonotype comes from an adult who was a healthcare worker with PCR-confirmed SARS-CoV-2 infection or an uninfected control (not recorded which). The CDR3 nucleotides are TGTGCCAGCAGATCGCAAACCGGGGATGATGTTGAAGCTTTCTTT. Amino acid sequence: CASRSQTGDDVEAFF.